This record covers a single T cell receptor (beta chain). This clone's antigen is unknown. No much larger clone is present one base from it, and per-base qualities are unavailable. At the DNA level, this CDR3 is encoded by other sequences in the same sample as well. TCRbeta CDR3 regions were amplified from genomic DNA by means of the immunoSEQ Assay, a bias-controlled multiplex PCR. The study's own analysis went as follows. The number of nucleated cells in each sample was estimated from the amplification of reference gene primers within the assay. To quantify the absolute abundance of each unique TCRbeta CDR3 rearrangement, sequence reads were collapsed and filtered. For each sample, productive Simpson clonality was calculated as the square root of Simpson's diversity index across productive rearrangements. In TCRdb, the immuneACCESS table is reduced to in-frame sequences with V and J assigned. These tables do not hold every clone; where another copy was compared, an unresolved V gene accounts for under half, and the others remain unexplained. That table is the source of V, J and clone size, and D and trimming were worked out from the DNA. This sample is represented by around 300,000 clones; over 75% of them were singletons. The leading ten clones occupy 6.5% to 8% of the sample.

The entry originates in a study of blood T cell repertoires in COVID-19 (dated by TCRdb to the early 2020s). Broadly, across the study: Collaborator samples came from the United States, Italy and Spain and covered acute and convalescent phases of COVID-19. The prospective study material was composed of cDNA or gDNA derived from T cells, B-cell-depleted T cells, or PBMCs. Deeply sampled blood TCRbeta repertoires from subjects exposed to, actively infected with, or recovered from COVID-19 were included in the dataset. A freely available public database, intended as a resource for researchers studying the immune response to SARS-CoV-2, is where the repertoires were released. The samples were drawn from the first 160 participants of the ongoing ImmuneRACE study and from 950 to 1,500 subjects provided by 6 global collaborators. Sample metadata almost always included a de-identified subject ID, COVID-19 status, age in years and sex. Where available, HLA class I and class II types were taken from metadata supplied by the sample provider and were not determined by assay-based typing. Study-wide findings and limitations: Clinical and demographic metadata were provided uncurated, with the amount varying by source and participant.

At one collaborating source in Seattle, patients were enrolled during active infection and were followed longitudinally through the course of disease. The collaborating institutions used their own protocols to collect whole blood in K2EDTA tubes. Collaborator samples were shipped for TCRbeta analysis as frozen whole blood, isolated PBMCs, or DNA extracted from either sample type. From its cysteine to its phenylalanine, the CDR3 spans 14 amino acids. CDR3 DNA is the only sequence kept; it has 42 bases, read in frame from the first base. CDR1 and CDR2 are drawn from the germline V gene: SGHRS, YFSETQ. Cut back by 0 bases and 4 bases, the V and J ends lie 11 bases apart.

Specimen: peripheral blood. The TCR was taken from a woman aged 25 to 39 with COVID-19, enrolled during active disease. The V gene is TRBV5-1 and the J gene is TRBJ2-7; possibly the D gene is TRBD2, per 6 matching bases. In nucleotide form, the sequence is TGCGCCAGCAGCTTGGCGGGAGTATCGTACGAGCAGTACTTC. It translates as CASSLAGVSYEQYF.